These 3 T cell receptor beta chains share one sample of origin, sequenced in a study of Graves' ophthalmopathy and Graves' hyperthyroidism. The authors amplified TCR beta CDR3 regions, and they did so from RNA transcripts for repertoire sequencing. Scientists carried out first-round RT-PCR using HTBI primers and then a second-round multiplex PCR. MiXCR, run by TCRdb on the multiplex PCR reads, gives a single entry per CDR3 protein. The sample has roughly 1.1 million distinct CDR3 sequences; about 40% are singletons. The sample was peripheral blood or thyroid tissue (not recorded which). The receptors shown here come from an adult man with Graves' hyperthyroidism.

This clonotype occurred once. The gene calls are TRBV25-1 and TRBJ1-1; the D is unclear. Germline CDR1 is MGHDK and CDR2 is SYGVNS. V was shortened by 7 bases and J by 4 bases, with 10 bases between the two germline ends. The CDR3 contains 12 residues. CDR3 sequence: CASKDEGTEAFF. CDR3 coding DNA: TGTGCCAGCAAGGACGAGGGCACTGAAGCTTTCTTT.

As concerns this clonotype: This clone may be a read error of a much larger clone one base away. The rearrangement links TRBV9 to TRBJ2-7; D ambiguous. From germline, CDR1 is SGDLS and CDR2 YYNGEE. CDR3 size: 15 residues. V lost 3 bases and J 3 bases, leaving 16 bases between the germline ends. CDR3 sequence reads: CASSAAATLDYEQYF. In nucleotides, the CDR3 is TGTGCCAGCAGCGCAGCAGCGACGCTGGACTACGAGCAGTACTTC.

In the case of this clonotype: A much larger clone lies a single base off, so this may be a read error. The CDR3 protein is CVSSPGPNNNQPQHF. The DNA for the CDR3 is TGTGTCAGCAGCCCAGGTCCGAATAACAATCAGCCCCAGCATTTT. The rearrangement uses TRBV7-2 and TRBJ1-5, with D unresolved. In germline, CDR1 is SGHTA, CDR2 FQGNSA. This CDR3 spans 15 amino acids.